Sequencing of this T cell receptor (beta chain) was carried out in a study of identical twins. This clonotype was observed a handful of times. Its antigen is unknown. The CDR3 sequence is 15 residues long. Trimming took off 4 bases at V and 7 bases at J, with 17 bases between the two ends. CDR1 is MDHEN and CDR2 is SYDVKM in the germline V gene. Template switching added a universal primer site; cDNA carried unique molecular identifiers. Using its own MiXCR run on the 5' RACE reads, TCRdb lists one record per CDR3 protein. The data hold around 1.7 million distinct CDR3 sequences, with 25% to 35% observed a single time. Overall study results and limits: Low generation probability was overrepresented in out-of-frame alpha sequences shared by twins. Reduced insertions were recorded for abundant cord blood beta clonotypes, with no such pattern in memory repertoires.

The clonotype comes from a newborn girl in good health. The rearrangement links TRBV28 to TRBJ1-5; D is unclear. Source material: cord blood. The CDR3 coding sequence is TGTGCCAGCAGTTCGGAGGCCTTATATCGCCAGCCCCAGCATTTT. Residues: CASSSEALYRQPQHF.